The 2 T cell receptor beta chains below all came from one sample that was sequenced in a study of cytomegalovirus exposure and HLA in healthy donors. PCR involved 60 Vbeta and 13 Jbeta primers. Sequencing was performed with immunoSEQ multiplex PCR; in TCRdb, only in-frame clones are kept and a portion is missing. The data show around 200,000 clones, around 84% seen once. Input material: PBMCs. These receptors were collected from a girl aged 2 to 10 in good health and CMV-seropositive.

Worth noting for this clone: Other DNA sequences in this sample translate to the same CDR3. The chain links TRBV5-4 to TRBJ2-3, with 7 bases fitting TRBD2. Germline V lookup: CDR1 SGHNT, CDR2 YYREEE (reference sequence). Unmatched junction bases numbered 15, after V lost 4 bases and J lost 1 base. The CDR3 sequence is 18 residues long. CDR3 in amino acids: CASSPGSSGRPGTDTQYF. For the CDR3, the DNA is TGTGCCAGCAGCCCGGGATCTAGCGGACGTCCTGGCACAGATACGCAGTATTTT.

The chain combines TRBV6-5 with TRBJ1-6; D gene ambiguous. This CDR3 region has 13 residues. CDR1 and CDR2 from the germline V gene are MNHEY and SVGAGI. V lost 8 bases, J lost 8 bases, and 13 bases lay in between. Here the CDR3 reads CASFRGKDSPLHF. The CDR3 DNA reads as TGTGCCAGCTTCAGAGGGAAGGATTCACCCCTCCACTTT.